A single count supports the clone carrying this T cell receptor (beta chain). The antigen is not known. Original data processing: In the immunoSEQ data, sequences were junction-only and lacked quality scores, so filtering differed. Method: immunoSEQ multiplex PCR; TCRdb's copy keeps in-frame clones and lacks some. V and J calls and clone size follow that table, whereas D and trimming were derived from the DNA. Of some 2.1 million clones detected, 90% to 95% appear once; the ten largest clones hold more than 0.1%. This specimen comes from a study of shared clonotypes between healthy human individuals. Background on the study: Every donor yielded three CD4 naive, three CD4 memory, two CD8 naive and one CD8 memory plate. Study results and limitations: Investigators collected only blood, and repertoires in tissues likely differ. Clonotype sharing among donors likely depends on sequencing depth.

Germline CDR1 is SEHNR and CDR2 is FQNEAQ (reference sequence). V lost 3 bases and J 5 bases, leaving 16 bases between the germline ends. This CDR3 comprises 16 residues. The material sequenced was naive CD4+ T cells sorted from blood. Subset: CD45RA+ positively selected. This receptor was identified in a man in his late teens or twenties in good health. V is TRBV7-9 and J is TRBJ2-2; maybe TRBD1 (6 bases). CDR3 region: CASSFSGTIITGELFF. In DNA form, the CDR3 reads TGTGCCAGCAGCTTCTCAGGGACAATTATTACCGGGGAGCTGTTTTTT.